What follows are 20 T cell receptor beta chains derived from one specimen sequenced in a study of T cell responses to AZD1222 COVID-19 vaccine (dated by TCRdb to the early 2020s). Read against the paper, the sample's time point label means: baseline before first vaccination. The library was produced with the immunoSEQ multiplex PCR assay. In its TCRdb copy, this immuneACCESS table keeps in-frame sequences only and misses some clones. Where compared with another copy, unresolved V genes explain less than half of these, and the others have no known cause. The table for this sample lists 60,000 or so clones; around 80% of them were counted only once. The ten largest clones take up 20% of the sample. The sequencing here drew on peripheral blood, taken on day 0 of AZD1222 vaccination. The source is an adult in good health.

The chain combines TRBV19 with TRBJ1-3; D unclear. From germline, CDR1 is LNHDA and CDR2 SQIVND (reference sequence). With 6 bases removed from V and 1 base from J, the gap between germline ends came to 7 bases. The CDR3 has 13 residues. CDR3 sequence (DNA): TGTGCCAGTAGCACTCAATCTGGAAACACCATATATTTT. Residues: CASSTQSGNTIYF.

The gene calls are TRBV28 and TRBJ2-7; TRBD2 matches 13 bases. This CDR3 has 16 amino acids. The V gene end was trimmed by 5 bases and the J gene end by 3 bases; junction bases not matched to a gene: 7. CDR1 MDHEN and CDR2 SYDVKM come from the germline V gene. The CDR3 sequence is CASSTGTSGAFYEQYF. In nucleotides, the CDR3 is TGTGCCAGCAGTACCGGGACTAGCGGGGCCTTCTACGAGCAGTACTTC.

The chain has TRBV16 and TRBJ2-5; D is unclear. Germline V gene data show CDR1 as KGHSY and CDR2 as FQNENV. CDR3 size: 12 residues. Trimming cost V 4 bases and J 5 bases, with 8 bases left between them. CDR3 DNA: TGTGCCAGCAGCCCCCAAAGGGAGACCCAGTACTTC. Translated: CASSPQRETQYF.

V usage is TRBV14 and J usage is TRBJ1-2; no clear D gene. V was clipped by 0 bases and J by 2 bases, with 4 bases between them. Germline V CDR1 and CDR2: SGHDN, FVKESK. The CDR3 totals 13 residues. For the CDR3, the DNA is TGTGCCAGCAGCCAAGATCTGAACTATGGCTACACCTTC. The encoded protein is CASSQDLNYGYTF.

The chain joins TRBV7-8 to TRBJ2-7; TRBD2 aligns across 8 bases. CDR1 and CDR2 from the germline V gene are SGHVS and FQNEAQ. Trimming took 5 bases from V and 2 from J; bases not matched to a gene: 17. The CDR3 extends over 18 amino acids. CDR3 in DNA: TGTGCCAGCAGCCGGAGGAGGACTACCGCGGGGGGACCCTACGAGCAGTACGTC. Amino acids: CASSRRRTTAGGPYEQYV.

The chain is built from TRBV28 and TRBJ1-2; 9 bases are shared with TRBD1. V gave up 5 bases and J gave up 1 base; unmatched junction bases: 5. Per the germline V gene, CDR1 is MDHEN and CDR2 is SYDVKM. The CDR3 spans 15 residues. The CDR3 DNA reads as TGTGCCAGCAGTCCGGGACAGGGTGATAACTATGGCTACACCTTC. It codes for CASSPGQGDNYGYTF.

V and J are TRBV6-5 and TRBJ1-5; 9 nucleotides match TRBD1. The germline V gene encodes CDR1 MNHEY and CDR2 SVGAGI. The CDR3 is 15 residues long. After removal of 6 bases from V and 1 base from J, the junction contained 4 bases not matched to a gene. CDR3 sequence (DNA): TGTGCCAGCAGGACACAGGGGGCAAGCAATCAGCCCCAGCATTTT. Encoded protein: CASRTQGASNQPQHF.

V is TRBV3-1 (or the pseudogene TRBV3-2) and J is TRBJ2-1, with 11 bases lining up with TRBD2. The CDR3 spans 14 residues. The trim removed 6 bases at V and 8 bases at J, leaving 6 bases unmatched. Germline CDR1 is LGHDT and CDR2 is YNNKEL (reference sequence). CDR3 nucleotides: TGTGCCAGCAGAGAGGCTAGCGGGAGGTATGAGCAGTTCTTC. Translated, it gives CASREASGRYEQFF.

The chain has TRBV18 and TRBJ1-2, with TRBD1 identical over 7 bases. The CDR3 has 16 residues. Germline values: CDR1 KGHSH, CDR2 LQKENI. V lost 3 bases, J lost 3 bases, and 10 bases stayed unmatched. The CDR3 DNA reads TGTGCCAGCTCACCCCTCCGGGACAGTGACGACTATGGCTACACCTTC. This sequence encodes CASSPLRDSDDYGYTF.

This chain uses TRBV6-6 with TRBJ2-2; 9 nucleotides agree with TRBD1. The CDR3 loop spans 16 amino acids. The V gene's germline CDR1 is MNHNY and CDR2 SVGAGI (reference sequence). Trimming removed 0 bases from V and 7 bases from J; junction bases left unmatched: 6. The CDR3 sequence: CASSYSGTGLVGELFF. The CDR3, as DNA: TGTGCCAGCAGTTACTCTGGGACAGGGCTTGTCGGGGAGCTGTTTTTT.

V and J are TRBV9 and TRBJ2-1; D is undetermined. The CDR3 is made up of 13 amino acids. V gave up 1 base and J gave up 8 bases, with 10 bases separating them. The germline V gene encodes CDR1 SGDLS and CDR2 YYNGEE. The CDR3 loop is CASSVSPGDEQFF. In nucleotides, the CDR3 is TGTGCCAGCAGCGTAAGCCCTGGGGATGAGCAGTTCTTC. The full variable domain, its missing parts supplied by reference TRBV9 and TRBJ2-1, is DSGVTQTPKHLITATGQRVTLRCSPRSGDLSVYWYQQSLDQGLQFLIQYYNGEERAKGNILERFSAQQFPDLHSELNLSSLELGDSALYFCASSVSPGDEQFFGPGTRLTVL.

The chain couples TRBV15 to TRBJ2-3; the D gene is possibly TRBD1 (7 bases). The CDR3 totals 17 residues. Trimming left V 1 base short and J 3 bases short, with 17 bases between. Germline-derived CDR1 and CDR2 are LNHNV and YYDKDF (reference sequence). In DNA form, the CDR3 reads TGTGCCACCAGCAGAGCCCTGACAGGGAGGCAGACAGATACGCAGTATTTT. It translates to CATSRALTGRQTDTQYF.

In its sample, this clone was seen a few times. This chain joins TRBV7-2 and TRBJ1-5; 7 bases match TRBD1. CDR3 length: 14 amino acids. Trimming removed 5 bases from V and 3 bases from J; junction bases left unmatched: 4. Germline V lookup: CDR1 SGHTA, CDR2 FQGNSA. The CDR3 here is CASSPQGFNQPQHF. The DNA for the CDR3 is TGTGCCAGCAGCCCACAGGGGTTCAATCAGCCCCAGCATTTT.

This chain uses TRBV27 with TRBJ1-3, with TRBD1 as a possible D gene (5 bases). Trimming pared 8 bases from V and 1 base from J, leaving 18 bases between. Germline assignment: CDR1 MNHEY and CDR2 SMNVEV (reference sequence). CDR3 size: 16 residues. The CDR3 nucleotides read TGTGCCAGCGCTCCCGGACACGCCGAATCTGGAAACACCATATATTTT. Protein sequence: CASAPGHAESGNTIYF.

The rearrangement joins TRBV29-1 to TRBJ1-5; D perhaps matches TRBD1 (6 bases). V was trimmed by 5 bases and J by 7 bases, leaving 15 bases between them. Germline CDR1 SQVTM, CDR2 ANQGSEA. The CDR3 covers 13 residues. The CDR3 sequence: CSVRGAQGQPQHF. CDR3 DNA sequence: TGCAGCGTTAGGGGGGCGCAGGGCCAGCCCCAGCATTTT.

The rearrangement links TRBV18 to TRBJ1-3; tentatively, D is TRBD1 (5 bases). Germline V gene sequence: CDR1 KGHSH, CDR2 LQKENI. CDR3 length: 17 amino acids. V lost 3 bases and J lost 0, with 15 bases in between. The CDR3, as DNA: TGTGCCAGCTCACCTCCCGCAAGGGGTACCTCTGGAAACACCATATATTTT. The encoded protein is CASSPPARGTSGNTIYF.

This chain links TRBV18 with TRBJ1-2; no clear D. Trimming shortened V by 6 bases and J by 8 bases, and 13 bases separated the two germline ends. Germline CDR1 is KGHSH and CDR2 is LQKENI. The length of the CDR3 is 12 residues. Here the CDR3 reads CASSPAGGGYTF. For the CDR3, the DNA is TGTGCCAGCTCCCCGGCGGGAGGCGGCTACACCTTC.

This clone was observed a handful of times. CDR3 in DNA: TGCGCCAGCAGCCGAGGTGGGACAGGGCCATCGGCCTATAATTCACCCCTCCACTTT. It codes for CASSRGGTGPSAYNSPLHF. This rearrangement joins TRBV5-1 to TRBJ1-6, with TRBD1 matching 9 bases. V lost 4 bases to trimming and J lost 2 bases; unmatched junction nucleotides: 13. This CDR3 is 19 amino acids long. From germline, CDR1 is SGHRS and CDR2 YFSETQ.

With regard to this clone: One end of the junction is discordant with germline, which a read error may explain. The chain carries TRBV7-7 and TRBJ1-4; D might be TRBD1 (6 bases). CDR1 and CDR2 (germline): SSHAT, FNYEAQ (reference sequence). This CDR3 contains 15 residues. In DNA, the CDR3 is TGTGCTAGCAGCTTAGGGGGGACCTATAATGAAAAACTGTTTTTT. Protein: CASSLGGTYNEKLFF.

The chain employs TRBV3-1 (or the pseudogene TRBV3-2) and TRBJ2-1; D may be TRBD2 (6 bases). The CDR3 runs to 12 residues. V lost 1 base and J 11 bases, leaving 9 bases between the germline ends. The V gene's germline CDR1 is LGHDT and CDR2 YNNKEL (reference sequence). CDR3 bases: TGTGCCAGCAGCCAAGGCGGGGAAAAGCAGTTCTTC. It yields the protein CASSQGGEKQFF.